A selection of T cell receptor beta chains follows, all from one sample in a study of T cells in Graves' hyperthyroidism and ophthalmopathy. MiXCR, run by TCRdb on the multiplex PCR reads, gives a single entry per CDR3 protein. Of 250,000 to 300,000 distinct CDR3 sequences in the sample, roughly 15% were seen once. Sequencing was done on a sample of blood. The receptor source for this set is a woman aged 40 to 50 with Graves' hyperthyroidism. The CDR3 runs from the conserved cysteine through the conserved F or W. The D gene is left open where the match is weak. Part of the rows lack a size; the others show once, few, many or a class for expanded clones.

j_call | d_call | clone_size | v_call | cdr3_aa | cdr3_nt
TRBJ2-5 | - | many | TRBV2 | CASASERRETQYF | TGTGCCAGTGCCTCAGAGCGACGGGAGACCCAGTACTTC
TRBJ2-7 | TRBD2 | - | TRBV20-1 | CSARDQLAGAAEQYF | TGCAGTGCTAGAGATCAACTAGCGGGAGCAGCCGAGCAGTACTTC
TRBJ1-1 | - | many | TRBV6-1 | CASRYMNTEAFF | TGTGCCAGCAGGTATATGAACACTGAAGCTTTCTTT
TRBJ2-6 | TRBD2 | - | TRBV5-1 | CASSLEVAGAGANVLTF | TGCGCCAGCAGCTTGGAGGTAGCGGGTGCGGGGGCCAACGTCCTGACTTTC
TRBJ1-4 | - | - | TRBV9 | CASSPGAVSNEKLFF | TGTGCCAGCAGCCCCGGGGCGGTTAGTAATGAAAAACTGTTTTTT
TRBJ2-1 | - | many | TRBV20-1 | CSATGLMNEQFF | TGCAGTGCTACGGGACTCATGAATGAGCAGTTCTTC
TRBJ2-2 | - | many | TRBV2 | CASSGGTNTGELFF | TGTGCCAGCAGTGGTGGGACTAACACCGGGGAGCTGTTTTTT
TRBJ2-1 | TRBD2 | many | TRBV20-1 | CSADRLAGQEQFF | TGCAGTGCCGATCGACTAGCGGGTCAGGAGCAGTTCTTC
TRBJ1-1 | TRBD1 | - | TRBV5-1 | CASSFGQGAITEAFF | TGCGCCAGCAGCTTCGGACAGGGGGCGATAACTGAAGCTTTCTTT
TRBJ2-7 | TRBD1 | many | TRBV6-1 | CASSTGVSEQYF | TGTGCCAGCAGTACAGGGGTTTCCGAGCAGTACTTC
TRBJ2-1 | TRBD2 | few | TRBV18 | CASSQREGSYNEQFF | TGTGCCAGCTCACAGCGGGAGGGCTCCTACAATGAGCAGTTCTTC
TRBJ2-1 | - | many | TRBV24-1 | CATSDLPPRAGYNEQFF | TGTGCCACCAGTGATTTACCCCCTCGCGCGGGTTACAATGAGCAGTTCTTC
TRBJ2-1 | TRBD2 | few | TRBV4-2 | CASSQDFLAGSEQFF | TGTGCCAGCAGCCAAGATTTTCTAGCGGGATCTGAGCAGTTCTTC
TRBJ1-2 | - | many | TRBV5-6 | CASSLLGDGYTF | TGTGCCAGCAGCTTGTTAGGGGATGGCTACACCTTC
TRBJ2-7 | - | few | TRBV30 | CAWSPGSNYEQYF | TGTGCCTGGAGTCCCGGGTCGAACTACGAGCAGTACTTC
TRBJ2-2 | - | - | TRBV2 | CASSETDPGELFF | TGTGCCAGCAGTGAAACAGATCCCGGGGAGCTGTTTTTT
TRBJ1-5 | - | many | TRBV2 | CASSGTENSNQPQHF | TGTGCCAGCAGTGGGACGGAAAATAGCAATCAGCCCCAGCATTTT
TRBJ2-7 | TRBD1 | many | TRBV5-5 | CASSSDPGQGANEQYF | TGTGCCAGCAGCTCGGACCCCGGACAGGGAGCCAACGAGCAGTACTTC
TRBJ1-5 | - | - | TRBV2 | CASSEVRGRQPQPF | TGTGCCAGCAGTGAAGTCAGGGGCCGGCAGCCCCAGCCTTTT
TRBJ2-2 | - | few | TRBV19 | CASSIIVGELFF | TGTGCCAGTAGTATCATCGTGGGGGAGCTGTTTTTT
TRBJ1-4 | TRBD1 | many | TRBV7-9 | CASSPGQTNEKLFF | TGTGCCAGCAGCCCGGGACAGACTAATGAAAAACTGTTTTTT
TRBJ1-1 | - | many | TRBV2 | CASNPRVQMNTEAFF | TGTGCCAGCAATCCGAGGGTACAGATGAACACTGAAGCTTTCTTT
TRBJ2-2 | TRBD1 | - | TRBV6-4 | CASSDRTGTGELFF | TGTGCCAGCAGTGATAGGACAGGGACCGGGGAGCTGTTTTTT
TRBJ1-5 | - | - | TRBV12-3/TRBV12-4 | CASSYRANQPQHF | TGTGCCAGCAGCTACAGGGCCAATCAGCCCCAGCATTTT
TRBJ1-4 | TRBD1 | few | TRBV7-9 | CASSFSQGGEKLFF | TGTGCCAGCAGCTTTTCTCAGGGGGGCGAAAAACTGTTTTTT
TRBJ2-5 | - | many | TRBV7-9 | CASSLVGSLYQETQYF | TGTGCCAGCAGCTTAGTGGGCAGTTTGTACCAAGAGACCCAGTACTTC
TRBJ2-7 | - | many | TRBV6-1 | CAANTGTGEQYF | TGTGCCGCAAACACCGGGACGGGGGAGCAGTACTTC
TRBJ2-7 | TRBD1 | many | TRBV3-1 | CASSRDRESEQYF | TGTGCCAGCTCCCGGGACAGGGAGTCCGAGCAGTACTTC
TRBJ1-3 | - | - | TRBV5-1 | CASSLDAGLSGNTIYF | TGCGCCAGCAGCTTGGACGCAGGGCTTTCTGGAAACACCATATATTTT
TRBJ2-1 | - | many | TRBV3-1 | CASSRTNEQFF | TGTGCCAGCAGCCGAACCAATGAGCAGTTCTTC
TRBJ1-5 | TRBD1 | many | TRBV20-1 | CSASSGQGRGNQPQHF | TGCAGTGCGTCTAGTGGACAGGGTCGGGGCAATCAGCCCCAGCATTTT
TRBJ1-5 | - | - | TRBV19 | CASSIGGARDQPQHF | TGTGCCAGTAGTATAGGGGGGGCACGGGATCAGCCCCAGCATTTT
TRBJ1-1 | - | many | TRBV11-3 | CASSPRLLSTEAFF | TGTGCCAGCAGCCCACGACTGCTTTCCACTGAAGCTTTCTTT
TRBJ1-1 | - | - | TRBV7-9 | CASSWEGSTEAFF | TGTGCCAGCAGCTGGGAGGGGTCCACTGAAGCTTTCTTT
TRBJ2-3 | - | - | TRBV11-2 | CASTVGSGPPPTQYF | TGTGCCAGCACCGTGGGTAGCGGACCCCCCCCTACGCAGTATTTT
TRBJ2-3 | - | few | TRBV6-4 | CASSAERGTDTQYF | TGTGCCAGCAGTGCGGAGCGGGGCACAGATACGCAGTATTTT
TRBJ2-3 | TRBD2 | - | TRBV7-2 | CASSLASGAGGITDTQYF | TGTGCCAGCAGCTTAGCCTCAGGGGCGGGAGGTATCACAGATACGCAGTATTTT
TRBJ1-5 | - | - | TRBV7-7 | CASSEGLGQPQHF | TGTGCTAGCAGCGAGGGACTTGGTCAGCCCCAGCATTTT
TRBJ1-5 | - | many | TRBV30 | CAFNRDINQPQHF | TGTGCCTTTAACCGGGACATAAATCAGCCCCAGCATTTT
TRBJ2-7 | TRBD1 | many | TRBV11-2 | CASSQTGSRYEQYF | TGTGCCAGCAGCCAGACAGGGAGTAGGTACGAGCAGTACTTC
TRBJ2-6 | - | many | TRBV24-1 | CATSDLGSGANVLTF | TGTGCCACCAGTGATTTGGGCTCTGGGGCCAACGTCCTGACTTTC
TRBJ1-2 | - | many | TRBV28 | CASSPSGRGRSYGYTF | TGTGCCAGCAGTCCCTCGGGGCGGGGGCGCTCCTATGGCTACACCTTC
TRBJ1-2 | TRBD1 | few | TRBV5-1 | CASSFFGTGGGNYGYTF | TGCGCCAGCAGCTTCTTTGGGACAGGGGGAGGTAACTATGGCTACACCTTC
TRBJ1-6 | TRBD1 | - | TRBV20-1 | CSARGQENSPLHF | TGCAGTGCCCGGGGACAGGAGAATTCACCCCTCCACTTT
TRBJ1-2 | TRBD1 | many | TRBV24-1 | CATSGWDRDGYTF | TGTGCCACCAGTGGTTGGGACAGGGATGGCTACACCTTC
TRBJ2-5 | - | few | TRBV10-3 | CAIRRTQYF | TGTGCCATTAGGAGGACCCAGTACTTC
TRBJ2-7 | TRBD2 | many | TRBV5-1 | CASSLVGRLAGGRNEQYF | TGCGCCAGCAGCTTGGTAGGGCGGCTAGCGGGAGGTAGGAACGAGCAGTACTTC
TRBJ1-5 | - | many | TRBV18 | CASSPAGSNQPQHF | TGTGCCAGCTCACCAGCGGGGAGCAATCAGCCCCAGCATTTT
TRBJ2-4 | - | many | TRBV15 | CATSRDQGEDIQYF | TGTGCCACCAGCAGAGATCAGGGGGAGGACATTCAGTACTTC
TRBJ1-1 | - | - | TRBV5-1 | CASSLSAGQNTEAFF | TGCGCCAGCAGCCTGTCGGCAGGTCAGAACACTGAAGCTTTCTTT
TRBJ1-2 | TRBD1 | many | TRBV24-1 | CATSDSGTANYGYTF | TGTGCCACCAGTGATTCCGGGACAGCTAACTATGGCTACACCTTC
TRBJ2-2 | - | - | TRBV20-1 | CSARNRWANTGELFF | TGCAGTGCTAGAAACCGTTGGGCCAACACCGGGGAGCTGTTTTTT
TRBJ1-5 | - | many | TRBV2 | CASSVSYSNQPQHF | TGTGCCAGCAGTGTTAGTTATAGCAATCAGCCCCAGCATTTT
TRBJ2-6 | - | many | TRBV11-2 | CASSLGQAISGANVLTF | TGTGCCAGCAGCTTAGGACAGGCCATTTCTGGGGCCAACGTCCTGACTTTC
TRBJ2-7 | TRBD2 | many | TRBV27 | CASSFSNSGIYEQYF | TGTGCCAGCAGTTTTTCGAATAGCGGGATCTACGAGCAGTACTTC
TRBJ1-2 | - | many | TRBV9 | CASSVEYGAGYTF | TGTGCCAGCAGCGTAGAATATGGGGCTGGCTACACCTTC
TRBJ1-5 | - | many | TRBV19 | CASSISGGNQPQHF | TGTGCCAGTAGTATCTCGGGGGGTAATCAGCCCCAGCATTTT
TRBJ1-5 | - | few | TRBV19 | CASSPAHEYSNQPQHF | TGTGCCAGTAGTCCGGCACACGAATATAGCAATCAGCCCCAGCATTTT